This T cell receptor (beta chain) was sequenced for a study of cytotoxic CD8 clonotypes in ibrutinib-treated CLL. CDR3 length equals 13 residues. CDR1 is GTSNPN and CDR2 is SVGIG in the germline V gene (reference sequence). The ends were cut back, 1 base at V and 7 bases at J, with 10 bases in the middle. Study-wide points: The public clonotypes identified were infrequent and showed contraction or stability on treatment. Collection times varied between progressing and sustained-remission patients.

Generated by immunoSEQ multiplex PCR, the TCRdb table keeps only in-frame clones and is missing some. Of around 70,000 clones detected, 90% appear once; the ten largest clones hold approximately 3.1%. A remark on this clone: Its antigen is undetermined.

This receptor was obtained from a human donor with chronic lymphocytic leukemia. This sequence joins TRBV30 and TRBJ2-2; possibly TRBD1 for D (5 bases). This sample comprised PBMCs, obtained after 12 months of ibrutinib treatment. CDR3 bases: TGTGCCTGGAGTGCACCAAGGGGCGGGGAGCTGTTTTTT. Amino acids: CAWSAPRGGELFF.